One sample yielded the 20 T cell receptor beta chains listed below, sequenced in a study of shared clonotypes between healthy human individuals. The data were produced by immunoSEQ multiplex PCR, yet TCRdb's version contains in-frame clones alone and is incomplete. The sample records some 1.5 million clones, 98% being singletons. Specimen: naive CD4+ T cells sorted from blood. Sample subset: CD45RA+ positively selected. The receptor source for this set is a man aged 25 to 40 in good health.

The chain couples TRBV5-1 to TRBJ2-7, with TRBD1 matching 9 bases. CDR3 length: 15 residues. Germline V CDR1 and CDR2: SGHRS, YFSETQ. The V gene end was trimmed by 5 bases and the J gene end by 6 bases; junction bases not matched to a gene: 12. The CDR3 nucleotides read TGCGCCAGCAGAAGAGAGGGACAGGGCCTTCGCGAGCAGTACTTC. This gives the protein CASRREGQGLREQYF.

This sequence joins TRBV11-2 and TRBJ1-5; D gene ambiguous. CDR3 length: 13 residues. Trimming cost V 5 bases and J 9 bases, with 14 bases left between them. Germline V gene sequence: CDR1 SGHAT, CDR2 FQNNGV. The CDR3 loop is CASSLGFSPPQHF. CDR3 coding DNA: TGTGCCAGCAGCCTGGGCTTTTCCCCGCCCCAGCATTTT.

The chain joins TRBV29-1 to TRBJ2-1; 10 positions agree with TRBD2. Trimming removed 2 bases from V and 2 bases from J; junction bases left unmatched: 3. CDR1 and CDR2 from the germline V gene are SQVTM and ANQGSEA. The CDR3 length is 15 residues. The DNA of the CDR3 is TGCAGCGTTGAACAACTAGCGGGGACCTACAATGAGCAGTTCTTC. Translation gives CSVEQLAGTYNEQFF.

This chain connects TRBV28 to TRBJ2-7; 8 bases align to TRBD2. Germline CDR1 and CDR2: MDHEN and SYDVKM. The CDR3 contains 15 residues. Germline trimming cut 6 bases from V and 2 bases from J; bases unmatched to any gene: 9. Written as DNA, the CDR3 is TGTGCCAGCAGGGACTTAGCGGGATTTGCCTACGAGCAGTACTTC. Residues: CASRDLAGFAYEQYF.

The chain recombines TRBV19 with TRBJ2-4, with 8 bases that match TRBD1. CDR1 and CDR2 from the germline V gene are LNHDA and SQIVND (reference sequence). Trimming cost V 2 bases and J 11 bases; bases outside gene matches: 11. This CDR3 is 15 amino acids long. The CDR3: CASSITVRDRSVQYF. For the CDR3, the DNA is TGTGCCAGTAGTATAACCGTCCGGGACAGGAGCGTTCAGTACTTC.

This clone was recorded only once. The V gene is TRBV19, the J gene TRBJ2-3, with 8 bases identical to TRBD2. The CDR3 contains 14 residues. Germline CDR1 and CDR2: LNHDA and SQIVND (reference sequence). The J segment lost 5 bases and the V segment lost 2 bases, leaving 3 bases of the junction unmatched. The CDR3, as DNA: TGTGCCAGTAGTATACCGGGACTAGAAGATACGCAGTATTTT. Translated, it gives CASSIPGLEDTQYF. The full variable domain, its missing parts supplied by reference TRBV19 and TRBJ2-3, is DGGITQSPKYLFRKEGQNVTLSCEQNLNHDAMYWYRQDPGQGLRLIYYSQIVNDFQKGDIAEGYSVSREKKESFPLTVTSAQKNPTAFYLCASSIPGLEDTQYFGPGTRLTVL.

J is TRBJ2-3 and V is TRBV10-1, with TRBD2 matching 9 bases. Looked up from germline, CDR1 is WNHNN and CDR2 is SYGVQD (reference sequence). This CDR3 is 15 amino acids long. Trimming cost V 3 bases and J 2 bases; bases outside gene matches: 3. CDR3 sequence (DNA): TGCGCCAGCAGTGACCTAGCGGGGATCACAGATACGCAGTATTTT. This codes for CASSDLAGITDTQYF.

The chain couples TRBV19 to TRBJ2-3; possibly TRBD1 for D (7 bases). The V and J ends lost 5 bases and 2 bases respectively, with 20 bases between them. The CDR3 consists of 17 residues. CDR1 and CDR2 from the germline V gene are LNHDA and SQIVND (reference sequence). This CDR3 is CASSPRGSSGYTDTQYF. The CDR3, as DNA: TGTGCCAGTAGTCCCAGGGGGAGTAGCGGCTACACAGATACGCAGTATTTT.

This chain joins TRBV29-1 and TRBJ2-1; no firm D call. Germline CDR1 is SQVTM and CDR2 is ANQGSEA. With 4 bases removed from V and 0 bases from J, the gap between germline ends came to 13 bases. The CDR3 has 15 residues. The CDR3 is CSVGTFLSSYNEQFF. CDR3 DNA sequence: TGCAGCGTTGGCACTTTTCTTAGCTCCTACAATGAGCAGTTCTTC.

This chain joins TRBV19 and TRBJ2-1, with 16 bases lining up with TRBD2. Germline lookup yields CDR1 LNHDA and CDR2 SQIVND (reference sequence). The CDR3 extends over 18 amino acids. Trimming cost V 4 bases and J 0 bases; bases outside gene matches: 3. CDR3 loop: CASSRGLAGGPSYNEQFF. CDR3 in DNA: TGTGCCAGTAGTAGGGGACTAGCGGGAGGGCCCTCCTACAATGAGCAGTTCTTC. Based on the CDR3 plus reference TRBV19 and TRBJ2-1, the full variable domain is DGGITQSPKYLFRKEGQNVTLSCEQNLNHDAMYWYRQDPGQGLRLIYYSQIVNDFQKGDIAEGYSVSREKKESFPLTVTSAQKNPTAFYLCASSRGLAGGPSYNEQFFGPGTRLTVL.

This CDR3 reads CASNLVGGSNYGYTF. The DNA for the CDR3 is TGTGCCAGCAACCTCGTGGGGGGGTCTAACTATGGCTACACCTTC. The chain carries TRBV6-6 and TRBJ1-2, with D perhaps matching TRBD1 (5 bases). The germline CDR1 and CDR2 sequences are MNHNY and SVGAGI (reference sequence). The V gene lost 7 bases and the J gene lost 0 bases, with 15 bases spanning the gap. This CDR3 region has 15 residues.

The rearrangement joins TRBV1 to TRBJ2-5; TRBD2, the table's D call, lacks a check against the DNA. TRBV1 is assigned pseudogene status. CDR3 length equals 18 residues. CDR3 sequence (DNA): TGCACCAGCAGCCATGTGCGCGGACTAGCGGAGATCCAAGAGACCCAGTACTTC. Translating it yields CTSSHVRGLAEIQETQYF.

This clone is a singleton in its sample. The chain combines TRBV18 with TRBJ2-3; 8 positions agree with TRBD2. Germline CDR1 KGHSH, CDR2 LQKENI. The CDR3 has 17 residues. Trimming took 6 bases from V and 10 from J; bases not matched to a gene: 21. The CDR3 region has the DNA TGTGCCAGCTCCCGAAACAGCGGGAGAGGCCACCTAATCGCGCAGTATTTT. Translated, it gives CASSRNSGRGHLIAQYF. Filled out from reference TRBV18 and TRBJ2-3, the complete variable domain reads NAGVMQNPRHLVRRRGQEARLRCSPMKGHSHVYWYRQLPEEGLKFMVYLQKENIIDESGMPKERFSAEFPKEGPSILRIQQVVRGDSAAYFCASSRNSGRGHLIAQYFGPGTRLTVL.

The V and J genes are TRBV29-1 and TRBJ2-2; TRBD2 is a possible D gene (5 bases). The V gene lost 4 bases and the J gene lost 7 bases, with 10 bases spanning the gap. The CDR3 runs to 12 residues. The V gene's germline CDR1 is SQVTM and CDR2 ANQGSEA. CDR3 sequence (DNA): TGCAGCGTTGTAAGAGGGTTCGGGGAGCTGTTTTTT. As protein: CSVVRGFGELFF.

The genes are TRBV28 and TRBJ1-4, with unresolved D. This CDR3 contains 14 residues. Trimming cost V 2 bases and J 4 bases, with 8 bases left between them. Germline CDR1 and CDR2: MDHEN and SYDVKM. The DNA for the CDR3 is TGTGCCAGCAGTTTAGGACGGAGTAATGAAAAACTGTTTTTT. Amino acids: CASSLGRSNEKLFF.

The chain uses TRBV5-4 and TRBJ2-2, with 7 bases aligning to TRBD2. This CDR3 is built from 15 residues. V lost 1 base and J lost 4; bases outside the gene matches: 4. Germline V lookup: CDR1 SGHNT, CDR2 YYREEE (reference sequence). CDR3 sequence (DNA): TGTGCCAGCAGCTTGTGGGAGGGCGTCACCGGGGAGCTGTTTTTT. It specifies CASSLWEGVTGELFF.

Note on this clone: The identical CDR3 is also encoded by other nucleotide sequences in the sample. The J gene is TRBJ2-5, the V gene TRBV6-5; D may match TRBD1 or TRBD2 (5 bases each). With 0 bases removed from V and 1 base from J, the gap between germline ends came to 9 bases. This CDR3 spans 15 amino acids. Per germline, CDR1 MNHEY and CDR2 SVGAGI. Written as DNA, the CDR3 is TGTGCCAGCAGTTACTCAGGGACCCTCCAAGAGACCCAGTACTTC. As protein: CASSYSGTLQETQYF.

The J gene is TRBJ2-7, the V gene TRBV7-6; 8 bases line up with TRBD1. Per the germline V gene, CDR1 is SGHVS and CDR2 is FNYEAQ. The V segment lost 1 base and the J segment 2 bases; nucleotides outside the gene matches: 7. The CDR3 is 16 residues long. This CDR3 is CASSLGSGGQTYEQYF. CDR3 sequence (DNA): TGTGCCAGCAGCTTAGGATCAGGGGGCCAGACCTACGAGCAGTACTTC. Full variable domain (missing parts from reference TRBV7-6 and TRBJ2-7): GAGVSQSPRYKVTKRGQDVALRCDPISGHVSLYWYRQALGQGPEFLTYFNYEAQQDKSGLPNDRFSAERPEGSISTLTIQRTEQRDSAMYRCASSLGSGGQTYEQYFGPGTRLTVT.

The V gene is TRBV6-6, the J gene TRBJ1-2, with D possibly being TRBD1 (5 bases). Germline values: CDR1 MNHNY, CDR2 SVGAGI (reference sequence). CDR3 length: 13 residues. V lost 7 bases and J 8 bases, leaving 17 bases between the germline ends. The CDR3 reads CASTGTSLGGYTF. CDR3 DNA sequence: TGTGCCAGCACTGGGACCTCCCTGGGAGGCTACACCTTC.

This rearrangement joins TRBV10-3 to TRBJ1-4; a weak D match, TRBD1 (6 bases). This CDR3 is 16 amino acids long. CDR1 ENHRY and CDR2 SYGVKD come from the germline V gene. V was trimmed by 4 bases and J by 7 bases, leaving 19 bases between them. DNA of the CDR3: TGTGCCATCAGTGGACAGGCATTTGCTGTCAGTGAAAAACTGTTTTTT. It is translated as CAISGQAFAVSEKLFF.